This is a list of T cell receptor beta chains from one sample in a study of shared clonotypes between healthy human individuals. The method was immunoSEQ multiplex PCR; TCRdb's version includes in-frame clones alone and lacks a portion of them. The table includes about 680,000 clones, roughly 94% detected once. The sample was naive CD8+ T cells sorted from blood. Source of these receptors: a young man in good health. The CDR3 runs from the conserved cysteine through the conserved F or W. Fields, in order: J gene, clone size, D gene, V gene, CDR3 protein, CDR3 DNA. D genes are given only for firm matches. Size tells how often a clone was seen (once, few, many) or the class of an expanded clone, and some rows leave it out.

j_call: TRBJ2-2
clone_size: once
d_call: NA
v_call: TRBV4-1
cdr3_aa: CASSQRENTGELFF
cdr3_nt: TGCGCCAGCAGCCAAAGGGAAAACACCGGGGAGCTGTTTTTT

j_call: TRBJ2-3
clone_size: NA
d_call: TRBD2
v_call: TRBV15
cdr3_aa: CATSRLGGLALADTQYF
cdr3_nt: TGTGCCACCAGCAGGTTGGGAGGACTAGCGTTGGCGGATACGCAGTATTTT

j_call: TRBJ1-4
clone_size: NA
d_call: NA
v_call: TRBV7-9
cdr3_aa: CASSRERGNEKLFF
cdr3_nt: TGTGCCAGCAGCAGAGAAAGGGGAAATGAAAAACTGTTTTTT

j_call: TRBJ2-1
clone_size: NA
d_call: NA
v_call: TRBV27
cdr3_aa: CASRDSINEQFF
cdr3_nt: TGTGCCAGCAGGGACAGCATCAATGAGCAGTTCTTC

j_call: TRBJ2-7
clone_size: few
d_call: NA
v_call: TRBV28
cdr3_aa: CASSLHYEQYF
cdr3_nt: TGTGCCAGCAGTTTGCACTACGAGCAGTACTTC

j_call: TRBJ2-7
clone_size: once
d_call: NA
v_call: TRBV7-2
cdr3_aa: CASSRWSYEQYF
cdr3_nt: TGTGCCAGCAGCCGGTGGTCCTACGAGCAGTACTTC

j_call: TRBJ2-5
clone_size: NA
d_call: NA
v_call: TRBV7-9
cdr3_aa: CASSLESQGRETQYF
cdr3_nt: TGTGCCAGCAGCTTAGAGAGCCAGGGAAGGGAGACCCAGTACTTC

j_call: TRBJ2-1
clone_size: NA
d_call: TRBD2
v_call: TRBV7-6
cdr3_aa: CASSSRGLAGVVSSYNEQFF
cdr3_nt: TGTGCCAGCAGCTCCCGGGGACTAGCGGGTGTTGTTAGCTCCTACAATGAGCAGTTCTTC

j_call: TRBJ1-5
clone_size: few
d_call: NA
v_call: TRBV14
cdr3_aa: CASSHPPGKLDSNQPQHF
cdr3_nt: TGTGCCAGCAGCCACCCGCCAGGAAAGCTCGATAGCAATCAGCCCCAGCATTTT

j_call: TRBJ2-1
clone_size: once
d_call: TRBD2
v_call: TRBV11-2
cdr3_aa: CASSLGLAGSSYNEQFF
cdr3_nt: TGTGCCAGCAGCTTAGGGCTAGCGGGTAGCTCCTACAATGAGCAGTTCTTC

j_call: TRBJ2-3
clone_size: NA
d_call: NA
v_call: TRBV4-3
cdr3_aa: CASSQVQTDTQYF
cdr3_nt: TGCGCCAGCAGCCAAGTACAGACAGATACGCAGTATTTT

j_call: TRBJ1-1
clone_size: once
d_call: NA
v_call: TRBV25-1
cdr3_aa: CASRDDKFGTEAFF
cdr3_nt: TGTGCCAGCAGGGATGACAAGTTCGGCACTGAAGCTTTCTTT

j_call: TRBJ2-5
clone_size: NA
d_call: NA
v_call: TRBV29-1
cdr3_aa: CSVEYQDSTQYF
cdr3_nt: TGCAGCGTTGAATATCAGGACAGTACCCAGTACTTC

j_call: TRBJ1-5
clone_size: NA
d_call: TRBD1
v_call: TRBV2
cdr3_aa: CASSENRGDQPQHF
cdr3_nt: TGTGCCAGCAGTGAAAACAGGGGGGATCAGCCCCAGCATTTT

j_call: TRBJ2-7
clone_size: NA
d_call: TRBD2
v_call: TRBV11-2
cdr3_aa: CASSSEIAGSSYEQYF
cdr3_nt: TGTGCCAGCAGCTCCGAGATAGCGGGGAGCTCCTACGAGCAGTACTTC

j_call: TRBJ1-5
clone_size: NA
d_call: NA
v_call: TRBV13
cdr3_aa: CASSLGQGGQPQHF
cdr3_nt: TGTGCCAGCAGCTTAGGGCAGGGAGGACAGCCCCAGCATTTT

j_call: TRBJ2-2
clone_size: NA
d_call: NA
v_call: TRBV29-1
cdr3_aa: CSVEYQSRGTGELFF
cdr3_nt: TGCAGCGTTGAATACCAGTCCCGGGGCACCGGGGAGCTGTTTTTT

j_call: TRBJ1-5
clone_size: NA
d_call: TRBD1
v_call: TRBV28
cdr3_aa: CASSLFDHRGGFQPQHF
cdr3_nt: TGTGCCAGCAGTTTATTTGATCACAGGGGGGGGTTTCAGCCCCAGCATTTT

j_call: TRBJ1-1
clone_size: NA
d_call: NA
v_call: TRBV18
cdr3_aa: CASSPSRARTEAFF
cdr3_nt: TGTGCCAGCTCACCAAGCAGGGCGAGAACTGAAGCTTTCTTT

j_call: TRBJ2-1
clone_size: NA
d_call: NA
v_call: TRBV7-9
cdr3_aa: CASSLVLTNEQFF
cdr3_nt: TGTGCCAGCAGCTTGGTTTTAACTAATGAGCAGTTCTTC

j_call: TRBJ2-2
clone_size: NA
d_call: TRBD2
v_call: TRBV13
cdr3_aa: CASSHGLAGNTGELFF
cdr3_nt: TGTGCCAGCAGCCACGGGCTAGCGGGGAACACCGGGGAGCTGTTTTTT

j_call: TRBJ1-5
clone_size: NA
d_call: NA
v_call: TRBV4-3
cdr3_aa: CASSQEKGNNQPQHF
cdr3_nt: TGCGCCAGCAGCCAAGAAAAGGGTAACAATCAGCCCCAGCATTTT

j_call: TRBJ2-5
clone_size: NA
d_call: NA
v_call: TRBV4-3
cdr3_aa: CASSQEFGETQYF
cdr3_nt: TGCGCCAGCAGCCAAGAATTCGGAGAGACCCAGTACTTC

j_call: TRBJ1-1
clone_size: once
d_call: NA
v_call: TRBV18
cdr3_aa: CASSPTKPEAFF
cdr3_nt: TGTGCCAGCTCACCCACCAAACCTGAAGCTTTCTTT

j_call: TRBJ1-4
clone_size: NA
d_call: TRBD1
v_call: TRBV2
cdr3_aa: CASSEGQGGGGPNEKLFF
cdr3_nt: TGTGCCAGCAGTGAAGGACAGGGAGGAGGGGGCCCTAATGAAAAACTGTTTTTT

j_call: TRBJ2-7
clone_size: NA
d_call: NA
v_call: TRBV14
cdr3_aa: CASSVRGLYEQYF
cdr3_nt: TGTGCCAGCAGTGTTCGGGGGTTATACGAGCAGTACTTC

j_call: TRBJ2-1
clone_size: once
d_call: NA
v_call: TRBV11-3
cdr3_aa: CASSSSSLSHEQFF
cdr3_nt: TGTGCCAGCAGCTCCTCCTCCCTTAGTCATGAGCAGTTCTTC

j_call: TRBJ2-7
clone_size: once
d_call: NA
v_call: TRBV5-1
cdr3_aa: CASSLAVGPSPRYEQYF
cdr3_nt: TGCGCCAGCAGCTTGGCCGTGGGACCTTCACCCCGCTACGAGCAGTACTTC

j_call: TRBJ2-7
clone_size: NA
d_call: TRBD2
v_call: TRBV5-1
cdr3_aa: CASSTWTSGRALAYEQYF
cdr3_nt: TGCGCCAGCAGCACTTGGACTAGCGGGAGGGCTCTCGCCTACGAGCAGTACTTC

j_call: TRBJ2-5
clone_size: NA
d_call: NA
v_call: TRBV5-1
cdr3_aa: CASSPNGGGGETQYF
cdr3_nt: TGCGCCAGCAGCCCCAACGGGGGTGGAGGGGAGACCCAGTACTTC

j_call: TRBJ2-7
clone_size: NA
d_call: TRBD2
v_call: TRBV7-8
cdr3_aa: CASSTLAELITYEQYF
cdr3_nt: TGTGCCAGCAGCACCCTAGCGGAATTAATTACCTACGAGCAGTACTTC

j_call: TRBJ2-1
clone_size: few
d_call: TRBD2
v_call: TRBV27
cdr3_aa: CASSSGTSGSDEQFF
cdr3_nt: TGTGCCAGCAGTTCCGGGACTAGCGGGAGCGATGAGCAGTTCTTC

j_call: TRBJ1-4
clone_size: NA
d_call: NA
v_call: TRBV19
cdr3_aa: CASSIKTGSKNEKLFF
cdr3_nt: TGTGCCAGTAGTATAAAAACCGGATCTAAGAATGAAAAACTGTTTTTT

j_call: TRBJ2-5
clone_size: NA
d_call: NA
v_call: TRBV7-9
cdr3_aa: CASSPGTGETQYF
cdr3_nt: TGTGCCAGCAGCCCTGGGACCGGGGAGACCCAGTACTTC

j_call: TRBJ2-1
clone_size: NA
d_call: NA
v_call: TRBV4-3
cdr3_aa: CASSQYISTLLRGENNEQFF
cdr3_nt: TGCGCCAGCAGCCAATATATATCGACCCTCTTGAGGGGGGAGAACAATGAGCAGTTCTTC

j_call: TRBJ1-5
clone_size: NA
d_call: NA
v_call: TRBV10-3
cdr3_aa: CAISEVLTQSNQPQHF
cdr3_nt: TGTGCCATCAGTGAAGTCTTAACACAGAGCAATCAGCCCCAGCATTTT

j_call: TRBJ2-1
clone_size: NA
d_call: NA
v_call: TRBV4-3
cdr3_aa: CASSQGQGGVIGQFF
cdr3_nt: TGCGCCAGCAGCCAAGGACAGGGAGGGGTTATTGGGCAGTTCTTC

j_call: TRBJ2-7
clone_size: NA
d_call: NA
v_call: TRBV5-1
cdr3_aa: CASSSKTGTYEQYF
cdr3_nt: TGCGCCAGCAGCTCTAAGACAGGAACCTACGAGCAGTACTTC

j_call: TRBJ2-5
clone_size: NA
d_call: TRBD1
v_call: TRBV9
cdr3_aa: CASSEGQGPQETQYF
cdr3_nt: TGTGCCAGCAGTGAAGGACAGGGACCCCAAGAGACCCAGTACTTC

j_call: TRBJ2-2
clone_size: once
d_call: TRBD2
v_call: TRBV19
cdr3_aa: CASSIGVAERGTDTGELFF
cdr3_nt: TGTGCCAGTAGTATCGGGGTGGCGGAGCGGGGAACGGACACCGGGGAGCTGTTTTTT

j_call: TRBJ1-2
clone_size: NA
d_call: TRBD1
v_call: TRBV10-1
cdr3_aa: CASRPTGVPPGGYTF
cdr3_nt: TGCGCCAGCAGACCGACAGGGGTTCCCCCGGGGGGCTACACCTTC

j_call: TRBJ1-1
clone_size: NA
d_call: NA
v_call: TRBV11-2
cdr3_aa: CASSFQRIRRMNTEAFF
cdr3_nt: TGTGCCAGCAGCTTCCAACGTATAAGGAGAATGAACACTGAAGCTTTCTTT

j_call: TRBJ1-1
clone_size: NA
d_call: TRBD1
v_call: TRBV5-5
cdr3_aa: CASSPGQGYTEAFF
cdr3_nt: TGTGCCAGCAGCCCGGGACAGGGGTACACTGAAGCTTTCTTT

j_call: TRBJ2-7
clone_size: NA
d_call: TRBD1
v_call: TRBV27
cdr3_aa: CASSVRGRPYEQYF
cdr3_nt: TGTGCCAGCAGTGTTAGGGGGCGCCCCTACGAGCAGTACTTC

j_call: TRBJ2-2
clone_size: NA
d_call: TRBD2
v_call: TRBV4-2
cdr3_aa: CASSQEGRLAENTGELFF
cdr3_nt: TGTGCCAGCAGCCAAGAAGGGCGACTAGCGGAAAACACCGGGGAGCTGTTTTTT

j_call: TRBJ1-1
clone_size: NA
d_call: NA
v_call: TRBV5-4
cdr3_aa: CASSPNVGGHTEAFF
cdr3_nt: TGTGCCAGCAGCCCTAATGTTGGGGGACACACTGAAGCTTTCTTT

j_call: TRBJ2-1
clone_size: NA
d_call: NA
v_call: TRBV4-1
cdr3_aa: CASSQEFPIGLGEQFF
cdr3_nt: TGCGCCAGCAGCCAAGAGTTTCCGATTGGGCTGGGTGAGCAGTTCTTC

j_call: TRBJ2-2
clone_size: NA
d_call: TRBD1
v_call: TRBV7-9
cdr3_aa: CASSLGKVRTGVRTGELFF
cdr3_nt: TGTGCCAGCAGCTTAGGCAAGGTTAGGACAGGAGTACGGACCGGGGAGCTGTTTTTT

j_call: TRBJ2-1
clone_size: NA
d_call: NA
v_call: TRBV7-3
cdr3_aa: CASSPMVAALYNEQFF
cdr3_nt: TGTGCCAGCAGCCCCATGGTAGCGGCTCTCTACAATGAGCAGTTCTTC

j_call: TRBJ2-1
clone_size: once
d_call: TRBD2
v_call: TRBV19
cdr3_aa: CASSIQPGLAGNEQFF
cdr3_nt: TGTGCCAGTAGTATTCAACCGGGACTAGCGGGCAATGAGCAGTTCTTC

j_call: TRBJ2-5
clone_size: NA
d_call: NA
v_call: TRBV28
cdr3_aa: CASMRTGVYQETQYF
cdr3_nt: TGTGCCAGCATGAGGACGGGCGTTTACCAAGAGACCCAGTACTTC

j_call: TRBJ2-3
clone_size: NA
d_call: NA
v_call: TRBV9
cdr3_aa: CASSVGSRDTQYF
cdr3_nt: TGTGCCAGCAGCGTAGGATCCCGAGATACGCAGTATTTT

j_call: TRBJ2-2
clone_size: once
d_call: NA
v_call: TRBV7-8
cdr3_aa: CASSLGGHLDQTNTGELFF
cdr3_nt: TGTGCCAGCAGCTTAGGGGGACATTTAGATCAAACGAACACCGGGGAGCTGTTTTTT